The 9 T cell receptor beta chains reported below all come from one sample, sequenced in a study of blood T cell repertoires in COVID-19 (TCRdb year 2020). Libraries were prepared through the immunoSEQ multiplex PCR assay. TCRdb mirrors the immuneACCESS table, restricted to in-frame sequences. Some clones are absent from its copies; in checked studies, under half trace to an unresolved V gene, and the reason for the others is unknown. This sample comprises 140,000 to 150,000 clones, over 70% of them detected only once. The top ten hold just under 2% of the sample. Sequenced material: peripheral blood. The receptors derive from an older woman with acute or convalescent COVID-19.

This chain uses TRBV5-1 with TRBJ2-1; no definite D call. The V end was cut by 4 bases, the J end by 3 bases, with 11 bases between. Germline V gene lookup returns CDR1 SGHRS and CDR2 YFSETQ. The CDR3 has 14 residues. Here the CDR3 reads CASSPVYYYNEQFF. The DNA for the CDR3 is TGCGCCAGCAGCCCCGTCTACTACTACAATGAGCAGTTCTTC.

This chain links TRBV27 with TRBJ2-7; 8 bases are shared with TRBD1. Germline V gene lookup returns CDR1 MNHEY and CDR2 SMNVEV (reference sequence). After removal of 4 bases from V and 5 bases from J, the junction contained 7 bases not matched to a gene. This CDR3 has 14 residues. The CDR3 nucleotides are TGTGCCAGCAGTTCCTTGGACAGGGCAAACGAGCAGTACTTC. Translation: CASSSLDRANEQYF.

The J gene is TRBJ2-1, the V gene TRBV27; 10 bases map to TRBD2. This CDR3 comprises 16 residues. V trimming: 5 bases; J trimming: 0 bases; junction bases outside the gene matches: 4. Germline V CDR1 and CDR2: MNHEY, SMNVEV (reference sequence). The CDR3 sequence is CASSKSSGSSYNEQFF. CDR3 nucleotides: TGTGCCAGCAGTAAATCTAGCGGGAGCTCCTACAATGAGCAGTTCTTC.

The V and J genes are TRBV28 and TRBJ1-4; weak D call: TRBD1 (6 bases). The CDR3 has 16 residues. Germline V gene lookup returns CDR1 MDHEN and CDR2 SYDVKM. Trimming cost V 4 bases and J 5 bases, with 17 bases left between them. CDR3 loop: CASSSLKQGANEKLFF. CDR3 sequence (DNA): TGTGCCAGCAGTTCTTTAAAACAGGGAGCAAATGAAAAACTGTTTTTT.

The chain links TRBV5-6 to TRBJ2-1, with unresolved D. This CDR3 has 16 amino acids. V was shortened by 1 base and J by 0 bases, with 11 bases between the two germline ends. Germline V gene data show CDR1 as SGHDT and CDR2 as YYEEEE. The CDR3 is CASSLYFWSSYNEQFF. The CDR3 region has the DNA TGTGCCAGCAGCTTGTACTTCTGGAGCTCCTACAATGAGCAGTTCTTC. Combining the CDR3 with reference TRBV5-6 and TRBJ2-1 gives the whole variable domain DAGVTQSPTHLIKTRGQQVTLRCSPKSGHDTVSWYQQALGQGPQFIFQYYEEEERQRGNFPDRFSGHQFPNYSSELNVNALLLGDSALYLCASSLYFWSSYNEQFFGPGTRLTVL.

This clone showed up just a few times. The rearrangement joins TRBV28 to TRBJ2-7; D remains unclear. Trimming pared 2 bases from V and 2 bases from J, leaving 19 bases between. The CDR3 extends over 17 amino acids. Germline V gene lookup returns CDR1 MDHEN and CDR2 SYDVKM. This CDR3 reads CASSLSMWASVPYEQYF. DNA for the CDR3: TGTGCCAGCAGTTTAAGTATGTGGGCTTCCGTGCCCTACGAGCAGTACTTC.

There are a few counts of this clone. The genes are TRBV19 and TRBJ1-4; D remains ambiguous. The germline V gene has CDR1 LNHDA and CDR2 SQIVND (reference sequence). This CDR3 is built from 16 residues. The V end was cut by 9 bases, the J end by 4 bases, with 21 bases between. The CDR3 sequence: CASKETESVGNEKLFF. The CDR3, as DNA: TGTGCCAGCAAGGAGACTGAATCGGTAGGTAATGAAAAACTGTTTTTT. The whole variable domain, filled in from reference TRBV19 and TRBJ1-4, reads DGGITQSPKYLFRKEGQNVTLSCEQNLNHDAMYWYRQDPGQGLRLIYYSQIVNDFQKGDIAEGYSVSREKKESFPLTVTSAQKNPTAFYLCASKETESVGNEKLFFGSGTQLSVL.

V gene TRBV2 combines with J gene TRBJ1-2, with D unclear. Trimming stripped 3 bases from V and 8 bases from J, with 22 bases between. Germline assignment: CDR1 SNHLY and CDR2 FYNNEI. This CDR3 spans 16 amino acids. The CDR3 loop reads CASSETSPPQVSGYTF. For the CDR3, the DNA is TGTGCCAGCAGTGAGACAAGTCCCCCTCAGGTGAGCGGCTACACCTTC. The full variable domain, completed using reference TRBV2 and TRBJ1-2, is EPEVTQTPSHQVTQMGQEVILRCVPISNHLYFYWYRQILGQKVEFLVSFYNNEISEKSEIFDDQFSVERPDGSNFTLKIRSTKLEDSAMYFCASSETSPPQVSGYTFGSGTRLTVV.

V usage is TRBV2 and J usage is TRBJ2-1, with 9 bases fitting TRBD1. The V and J ends lost 6 bases and 4 bases, in that order; junction bases with no gene match: 7. The length of the CDR3 is 15 residues. In germline, CDR1 is SNHLY, CDR2 FYNNEI. The CDR3 sequence: CASRPGQGPYNEQFF. In nucleotides, the CDR3 is TGTGCCAGCAGACCAGGACAGGGGCCTTACAATGAGCAGTTCTTC.